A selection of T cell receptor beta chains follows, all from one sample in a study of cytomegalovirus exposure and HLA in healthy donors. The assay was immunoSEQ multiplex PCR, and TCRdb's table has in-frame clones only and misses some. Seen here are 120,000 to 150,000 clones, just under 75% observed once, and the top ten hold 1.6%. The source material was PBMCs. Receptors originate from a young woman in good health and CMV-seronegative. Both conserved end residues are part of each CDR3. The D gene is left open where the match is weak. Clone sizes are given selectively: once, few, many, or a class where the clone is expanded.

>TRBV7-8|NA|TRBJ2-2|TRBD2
TGTGCCAGCAGCTTAGTAGCGGGGGAGGGGACCGGGGAGCTGTTTTTT
CASSLVAGEGTGELFF
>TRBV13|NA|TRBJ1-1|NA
TGTGCCAGCAGCCCCAAGCGGGGTAGGACTGAAGCTTTCTTT
CASSPKRGRTEAFF
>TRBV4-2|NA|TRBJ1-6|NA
TGTGCCAGCAGTAACAGGGATCATGATTCACCCCTCCACTTT
CASSNRDHDSPLHF
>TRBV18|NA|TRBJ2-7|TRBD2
TGTGCCAGCTCACCACCAGGACTAGGAGTCGAGCAGTACTTC
CASSPPGLGVEQYF
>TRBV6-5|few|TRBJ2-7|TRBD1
TGTGCCAGCAGTTACTCGAGGACAGGGGGCTTCGAGCAGTACTTC
CASSYSRTGGFEQYF
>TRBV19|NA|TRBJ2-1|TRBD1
TGTGCCAGTAGGAACACTTTGGGACAGGGTGGTTACAATGAGCAGTTCTTC
CASRNTLGQGGYNEQFF
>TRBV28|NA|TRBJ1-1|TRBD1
TGTGCCAGCAGCGGACAGGGAATAGACACTGAAGCTTTCTTT
CASSGQGIDTEAFF
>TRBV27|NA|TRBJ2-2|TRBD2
TGTGCCAGCAGTCCCGGGCTAGCGGGGGGACTCGGGGAGCTGTTTTTT
CASSPGLAGGLGELFF
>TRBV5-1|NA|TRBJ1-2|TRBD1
TGCGCCAGCAGCTTCGAGGGGGCGGAGGGCTACACCTTC
CASSFEGAEGYTF
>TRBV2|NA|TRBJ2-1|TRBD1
TGTGCCAGCAGAGACAGGGGGTTCGGCAATGAGCAGTTCTTC
CASRDRGFGNEQFF
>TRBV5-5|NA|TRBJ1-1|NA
TGTGCCAGCAGGCAGGGGAATGAAGCTTTCTTT
CASRQGNEAFF
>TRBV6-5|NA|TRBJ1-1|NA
TGTGCCAGCAGTCGTTTCAGGGAAGCTTTCTTT
CASSRFREAFF
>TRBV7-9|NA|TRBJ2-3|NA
TGTGCCAGCAGCTTCCCCCCTAGGGGGAGCACAGATACGCAGTATTTT
CASSFPPRGSTDTQYF
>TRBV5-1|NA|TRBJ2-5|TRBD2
TGCGCCAGCAGCTTTCAGGGAGGGACTGGAGAGCAGTACTTC
CASSFQGGTGEQYF
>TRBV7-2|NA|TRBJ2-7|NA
TGTGCCAGCAGCTCCCCGGACAGAGCCTACGAGCAGTACTTC
CASSSPDRAYEQYF
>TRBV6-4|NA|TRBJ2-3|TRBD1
TGTGCCAGCAGTGACGGGACAGTTTTGGATACGCAGTATTTT
CASSDGTVLDTQYF
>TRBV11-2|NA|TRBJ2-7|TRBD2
TGTGCCAGCAGCCCAATCAGACGACAGCGGGGGGTCTCCTACGAGCAGTACTTC
CASSPIRRQRGVSYEQYF
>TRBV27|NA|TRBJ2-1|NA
TGTGCCACCCTACCTAGTGGCGGGATTGTAAACAATGAGCAGTTCTTC
CATLPSGGIVNNEQFF
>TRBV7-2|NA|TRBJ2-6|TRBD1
TGTGCCAGCAGGCAGGGGGCTGGGGCCAACGTCCTGACTTTC
CASRQGAGANVLTF
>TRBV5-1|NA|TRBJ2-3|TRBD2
TGCGCCAGCAGCTTTGGACTAGAGACAGATACGCAGTATTTT
CASSFGLETDTQYF
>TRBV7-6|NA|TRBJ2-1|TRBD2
TGTGCCAGCAGCTTCAGATCGGCTAGCGGTCATGAGCAGTTCTTC
CASSFRSASGHEQFF
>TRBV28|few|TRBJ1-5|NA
TGTGCCAGCAGTTTATTCGGCCAGGGAAATCAGCCCCAGCATTTT
CASSLFGQGNQPQHF
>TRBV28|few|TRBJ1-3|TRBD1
TGTGCCAGCAGTTTGGTAACCTTAGCGCAGGGGGCTTCTGGAAACACCATATATTTT
CASSLVTLAQGASGNTIYF
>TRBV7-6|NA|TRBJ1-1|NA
TGTGCCAGCAGCTTAGTGGACATTAGGAACACTGAAGCTTTCTTT
CASSLVDIRNTEAFF
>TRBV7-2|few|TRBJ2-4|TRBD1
TGTGCCAGCAGCTTAGCACCGGGACAGGGAGGAGACATTCAGTACTTC
CASSLAPGQGGDIQYF
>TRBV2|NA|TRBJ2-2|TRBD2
TGTGCCAGCAGCGGGCTAGCGGCCGGGGAGCTGTTTTTT
CASSGLAAGELFF
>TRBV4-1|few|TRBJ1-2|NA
TGCGCCAGCAGCCTCAGGGCTAACTATGGCTACACCTTC
CASSLRANYGYTF
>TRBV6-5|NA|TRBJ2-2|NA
TGTGCCAGCACCAGGGACTCAGGTCCGGGGGGGGAGCTGTTTTTT
CASTRDSGPGGELFF
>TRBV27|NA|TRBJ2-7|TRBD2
TGTGCCAGCAGTTTGGGAGGGTACTACGAGCAGTACTTC
CASSLGGYYEQYF
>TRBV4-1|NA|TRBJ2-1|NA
TGCGCCAGCAGCCAGCCAACTAGTGGTGGAAATGAGCAGTTCTTC
CASSQPTSGGNEQFF
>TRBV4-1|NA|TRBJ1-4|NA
TGCGCCAGCAGCCAAGAACCGGGAGGAAATGAAAAACTGTTTTTT
CASSQEPGGNEKLFF
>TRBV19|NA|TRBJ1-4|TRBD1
TGTGCCAGTAGCTTGACAGGGATAGGTGAAAAACTGTTTTTT
CASSLTGIGEKLFF
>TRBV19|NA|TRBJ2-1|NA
TGTGCCAGTAGTATAGGTAGTCACAATGAGCAGTTCTTC
CASSIGSHNEQFF
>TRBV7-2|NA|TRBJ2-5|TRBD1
TGTGCCAGCAGCCGGGACAGACAAGAGACCCAGTACTTC
CASSRDRQETQYF
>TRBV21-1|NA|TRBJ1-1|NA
TGTGCCAGCAGCAAAGGTTGTCCGGGACAGGGAACGAACACTGAAGCTTTCTTT
CASSKGCPGQGTNTEAFF
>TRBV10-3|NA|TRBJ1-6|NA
TGTGCCATCCGCGGGGCATCGGATTCACCCCTCCACTTT
CAIRGASDSPLHF
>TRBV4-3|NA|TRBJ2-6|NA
TGCGCCAGCAGCCAGTTTGAGGGAGCTGGGGCCAACGTCCTGACTTTC
CASSQFEGAGANVLTF
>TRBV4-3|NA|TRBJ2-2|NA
TGCGCCAGCAGCCAAGATGTGGGGGCGCCGAACACCGGGGAGCTGTTTTTT
CASSQDVGAPNTGELFF
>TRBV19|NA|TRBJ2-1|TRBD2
TGTGCCAGTAGTATGGGGGGGATCTCCTACAATGAGCAGTTCTTC
CASSMGGISYNEQFF
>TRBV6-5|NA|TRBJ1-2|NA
TGTGCCAGCAGTTTCACAGGGAGCTTTGCTGGCTACACCTTC
CASSFTGSFAGYTF
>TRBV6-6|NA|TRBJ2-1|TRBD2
TGTGCCAGCAGTGGCGGGACTAGCGGGGTACAGTTCTTC
CASSGGTSGVQFF
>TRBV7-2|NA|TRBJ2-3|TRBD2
TGTGCCAGCAGCGGACGGACTAGATTAGATACGCAGTATTTT
CASSGRTRLDTQYF
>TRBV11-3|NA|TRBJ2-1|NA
TGTGCCAGCAGCGTGAGCAGGTACAATGAGCAGTTCTTC
CASSVSRYNEQFF
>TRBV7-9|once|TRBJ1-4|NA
TGTGCCAGCAGCTGGGGTGACAGGACAGAGAATGAAAAACTGTTTTTT
CASSWGDRTENEKLFF
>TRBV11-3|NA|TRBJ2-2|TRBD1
TGTGCCAGCGAAGAGGACAGGGGAAACACCGGGGAGCTGTTTTTT
CASEEDRGNTGELFF
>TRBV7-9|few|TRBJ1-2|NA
TGTGCCAGCAGCCCACCGGGACTGGTAATTAACTATGGCTACACCTTC
CASSPPGLVINYGYTF